This is a list of T cell receptor beta chains from one sample in a study of early T cells in non-severe SARS-CoV-2 infection. MiXCR, applied by TCRdb to the 5' RACE reads, yields one record per CDR3 protein. The sample lists some 61,000 distinct CDR3 sequences; approximately 10% were seen once. Sequencing was performed on whole blood, taken at baseline. The receptors originated from an adult who was a healthcare worker with PCR-confirmed SARS-CoV-2 infection or an uninfected control (not recorded which). Both conserved end residues are trimmed from each CDR3.

TRBV6-1	TRBJ2-1	ASRTAGAGNEQF
TRBV6-1	TRBJ2-3	ASSDSGSTDTQY
TRBV5-5	TRBJ2-4	ASTPTRGVKNIQY
TRBV6-2/TRBV6-3	TRBJ2-7	ASSVTSYEQY
TRBV3-1	TRBJ1-5	ASSPQGGNNQPQH
TRBV7-8	TRBJ1-2	ASSLTLGQSLYGYT
TRBV3-1	TRBJ1-2	ASSPTGPLGYT
TRBV29-1	TRBJ2-3	SVMGTGGSTDTQY
TRBV7-9	TRBJ2-1	ASTLGQGANNEQF
TRBV6-1	TRBJ2-1	ASSSLAGGPIEQF
TRBV15	TRBJ2-6	ATSRPGHGAFGANVLT
TRBV4-1	TRBJ1-2	ASSLLEGGWYGYT
TRBV7-9	TRBJ2-3	ASSLVSYQDTQY
TRBV5-4	TRBJ2-1	ASSLGRERYNEQF
TRBV2	TRBJ1-6	ASTLDRGNSPLH
TRBV5-4	TRBJ2-3	ASSLDTGPSTDTQY
TRBV12-3/TRBV12-4	TRBJ2-5	ASRQGARKTQY
TRBV18	TRBJ2-7	ASSPPSINSYEQY
TRBV3-1	TRBJ1-2	ASSFADRMYT
TRBV6-5	TRBJ1-2	ASSLEDRRYGYT
TRBV6-5	TRBJ1-6	ASSYDVVAPLH
TRBV29-1	TRBJ2-1	SVRSGGAGNEQF
TRBV2	TRBJ2-7	ASRSNRDTAPYEQY
TRBV18	TRBJ1-4	ASSPGQGHEKLF
TRBV19	TRBJ2-7	ASSIGTGGLYEQY
TRBV28	TRBJ1-2	ASSPAYGYT
TRBV19	TRBJ2-4	ASRLAGGQGKNIQY
TRBV28	TRBJ2-1	ASSSTSGGPRTIRDEQF
TRBV12-3/TRBV12-4	TRBJ2-7	ASSLGLRPSESYEQY
TRBV30	TRBJ2-7	AWSRGRTTYEQY
TRBV29-1	TRBJ2-1	SVEWYNEQF
TRBV10-1	TRBJ2-7	ASSSGERNEQY
TRBV5-1	TRBJ1-2	ASSPTGTAVGYT
TRBV6-6	TRBJ2-1	ASSMSGLAGPRESYNEQF
TRBV2	TRBJ2-1	ASSEGGGYEQF
TRBV7-3	TRBJ2-1	ASSAGLAGNEQF
TRBV4-1	TRBJ1-4	ASSQAITGGYEKLF
TRBV18	TRBJ2-5	ASSPDAGGQETQY
TRBV30	TRBJ1-1	AWSRRDRSEAF
TRBV4-1	TRBJ2-5	ASSQVFAETQY
TRBV6-5	TRBJ1-3	ASSPRTSGNTIY
TRBV29-1	TRBJ2-4	SVDPGTNIQY
TRBV18	TRBJ2-7	ASSPRQDYYEQY
TRBV6-6	TRBJ2-1	ASILGLAGGYYNEQF
TRBV12-3/TRBV12-4	TRBJ2-2	ASSSGVENTGELF
TRBV29-1	TRBJ2-3	SVEAAAQYATDTQY
TRBV5-6	TRBJ2-3	ASSLPGRFRTDTQY
TRBV21-1	TRBJ2-7	ASLLKCRGSYEQY
TRBV12-3/TRBV12-4	TRBJ2-1	ASNERGNNEQF
TRBV9	TRBJ1-4	ASSDGGSVEKLF
TRBV11-2	TRBJ2-1	ASSLTRNEQF